The following is a T cell receptor beta chain sequence with its context. The CDR3 is made up of 14 amino acids. V gave up 0 bases and J gave up 5 bases, with 11 bases separating them. Germline CDR1 reads SGHNT; CDR2 reads YYREEE (reference sequence). The data belong to a study of blood T cell repertoires in COVID-19. Study-level background: T cells, B-cell-depleted T cells, or PBMCs provided the cDNA or gDNA that served as material.

In the study's own analysis: Amplification with reference gene primers provided the estimates of nucleated cell counts. Some clones are missing from TCRdb's copy, which holds only in-frame ones; the method was immunoSEQ multiplex PCR. Clone size and the V and J calls come from that table; the DNA yielded D and trimming. The repertoire includes under 250,000 clones, approximately 85% of them detected once, and approximately 8% sits in the top ten. Specimen: peripheral blood. This chain links TRBV5-4 with TRBJ1-1; a possible D gene is TRBD1 (6 bases). The TCR originated in a woman aged 45-59 years with active or convalescent COVID-19. CDR3 DNA sequence: TGTGCCAGCAGCTTGGTTGGGGGCCCAACTGAAGCTTTCTTT. Translation gives CASSLVGGPTEAFF.